This record covers a single TCR beta chain. This specimen comes from a study of blood T cell repertoires in COVID-19. As for the study in general: From T cells, B-cell-depleted T cells, or PBMCs came the material, which was cDNA or gDNA.

Some clones are missing from TCRdb's copy, which holds only in-frame ones; the method was immunoSEQ multiplex PCR. The sample holds 190,000 or so clones; about 87% are singletons and the top ten take more than 3.5%. The receptor comes from a woman aged 25 to 45 with acute or convalescent COVID-19. Material: peripheral blood.

The CDR3 nucleotides read TGTGCCTGGAAGAGGGGGTGGACCGGGGAGCTGTTTTTT. The encoded protein is CAWKRGWTGELFF. The chain has TRBV30 and TRBJ2-2, with D tentatively TRBD1 (6 bases). This CDR3 is 13 amino acids long. V was trimmed by 4 bases and J by 5 bases, leaving 11 bases between them. Per germline, CDR1 GTSNPN and CDR2 SVGIG (reference sequence).